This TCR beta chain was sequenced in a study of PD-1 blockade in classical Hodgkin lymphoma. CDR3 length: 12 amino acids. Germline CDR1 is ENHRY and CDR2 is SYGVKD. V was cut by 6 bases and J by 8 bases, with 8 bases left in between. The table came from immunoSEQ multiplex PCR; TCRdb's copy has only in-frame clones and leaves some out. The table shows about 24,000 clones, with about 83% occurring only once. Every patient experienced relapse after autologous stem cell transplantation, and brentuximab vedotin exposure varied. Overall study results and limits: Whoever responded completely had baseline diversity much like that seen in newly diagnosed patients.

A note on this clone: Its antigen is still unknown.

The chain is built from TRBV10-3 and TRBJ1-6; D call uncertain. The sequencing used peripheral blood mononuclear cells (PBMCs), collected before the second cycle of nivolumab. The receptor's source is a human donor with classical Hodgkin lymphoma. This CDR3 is CAIREEYSPLHF. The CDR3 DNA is TGTGCCATCAGGGAAGAGTATTCACCCCTCCACTTT.